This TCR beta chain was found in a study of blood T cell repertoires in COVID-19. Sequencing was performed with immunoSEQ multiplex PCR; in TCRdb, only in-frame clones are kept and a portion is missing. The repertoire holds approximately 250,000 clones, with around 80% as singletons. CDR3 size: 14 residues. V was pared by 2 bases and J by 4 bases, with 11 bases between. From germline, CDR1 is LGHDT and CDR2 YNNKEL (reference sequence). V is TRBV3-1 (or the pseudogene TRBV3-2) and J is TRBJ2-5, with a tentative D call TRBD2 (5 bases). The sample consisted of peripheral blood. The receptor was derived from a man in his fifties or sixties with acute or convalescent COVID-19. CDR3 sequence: CASSQILAGETQYF. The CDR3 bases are TGTGCCAGCAGCCAAATCCTAGCTGGAGAGACCCAGTACTTC.